The rows below give T cell receptor beta chains drawn from one sample of a study of cytomegalovirus exposure and HLA in healthy donors. Assay: immunoSEQ multiplex PCR; the TCRdb copy retains only in-frame clones and omits some. Of approximately 140,000 clones in the sample, roughly 86% are singletons; the top ten hold 0.45% to 0.55%. The sample taken for sequencing was PBMCs. These receptors all stem from a woman aged 40 to 50 in good health and CMV-seronegative. Both conserved end residues are part of each CDR3. A D gene is named only where the DNA matches it firmly. Clone size is stated in some rows and not others, as once, few, many or a class when expanded.

v_call,j_call,d_call,clone_size,cdr3_nt,cdr3_aa
TRBV7-9,TRBJ2-7,TRBD2,few,TGTGCCAGCAGCAGAGGACTAGCGGGATCCTACGAGCAGTACTTC,CASSRGLAGSYEQYF
TRBV30,TRBJ1-5,-,-,TGTGCCTGGAGTGTCGCAGGGGAGGGGACCCAGCATTTT,CAWSVAGEGTQHF
TRBV11-2,TRBJ2-2,-,few,TGTGCCAGCAGCCAAGACTACTACACCGGGGAGCTGTTTTTT,CASSQDYYTGELFF
TRBV13,TRBJ2-1,-,once,TGTGCCAGCAGCTTACTATTCTCCCTTCCCGAGCAGTTCTTC,CASSLLFSLPEQFF
TRBV6-1,TRBJ1-2,-,-,TGTGCCAGCAGGGAACAGTTCTATGGCTACACCTTC,CASREQFYGYTF
TRBV7-9,TRBJ2-5,TRBD2,-,TGTGCCAGCAGCTTTTACTTTAGCGGGAGGGAACAAGAGACCCAGTACTTC,CASSFYFSGREQETQYF
TRBV27,TRBJ2-7,TRBD2,few,TGTGCCAGCAGTTTATCCAGCGGGAGGGCCGGTTACGAGCAGTACTTC,CASSLSSGRAGYEQYF
TRBV7-6,TRBJ2-1,TRBD2,-,TGTGCCAGCAGCTTGGAGGGAGGGGACTACCTATACAATGAGCAGTTCTTC,CASSLEGGDYLYNEQFF
TRBV10-3,TRBJ2-7,TRBD1,-,TGTGCCATCAGTGAGACCTTACGGACAGGGAGCAACGAGCAGTACTTC,CAISETLRTGSNEQYF
TRBV11-3,TRBJ1-1,-,-,TGTGCCAGCAGCTTAATTGGCGGGAACACTGAAGCTTTCTTT,CASSLIGGNTEAFF
TRBV28,TRBJ1-2,-,-,TGTGCCAGCAGTCCACCCGACAGCCGTTATGGCTACACCTTC,CASSPPDSRYGYTF
TRBV7-9,TRBJ2-7,TRBD2,-,TGTTCCAGCAGCTTAGGTAGCGGGAGAAGCTCCTACGAGCAGTACTTC,CSSSLGSGRSSYEQYF
TRBV5-1,TRBJ1-1,TRBD1,-,TGCGCCAGCAGCTTGGCAGGGGGCAACCCTGAAGCTTTCTTT,CASSLAGGNPEAFF
TRBV6-1,TRBJ2-2,TRBD1,-,TGTGCCAGCCGGACAGGGGCGAACACCGGGGAGCTGTTTTTT,CASRTGANTGELFF
TRBV5-1,TRBJ2-2,TRBD2,once,TGCGCCAGCAGGGTAGCGGGAGCGTGGACCGGGGAGCTGTTTTTT,CASRVAGAWTGELFF
TRBV19,TRBJ2-1,-,-,TGTGCCAGTAGTATTCTGACCCGGGGGACGGTAAATGAGCAGTTCTTC,CASSILTRGTVNEQFF
TRBV7-9,TRBJ1-1,-,-,TGTGCCAGCAGCTTAGACGGGACACTAAACACTGAAGCTTTCTTT,CASSLDGTLNTEAFF
TRBV30,TRBJ2-5,-,-,TGTGCCTGGAGCCGGGGGGAGACCCAGTACTTC,CAWSRGETQYF
TRBV5-1,TRBJ1-3,-,-,TGCGCCAGCAGCTTACAGGAGATTGGAAACACCATATATTTT,CASSLQEIGNTIYF
TRBV2,TRBJ2-3,TRBD2,once,TGTGCCAGCAAACTAGCGGGAGCTGGAGATACGCAGTATTTT,CASKLAGAGDTQYF
TRBV6-1,TRBJ2-2,-,-,TGTGCCAGCTTCCCTAGCTTCGCCGGGGAGCTGTTTTTT,CASFPSFAGELFF
TRBV28,TRBJ1-5,-,-,TGTGCCAGCAGTTTCGGGTGGAGGAGCAATCAGCCCCAGCATTTT,CASSFGWRSNQPQHF
TRBV7-9,TRBJ2-2,TRBD2,-,TGTGCCAGCAGCTTAGCGATTGACGGGAGGGCCGGGGAGCTGTTTTTT,CASSLAIDGRAGELFF
TRBV5-1,TRBJ1-1,TRBD1,-,TGCGCCAGCAGCTCGCCACATGACAGGGACCCTGAAGCTTTCTTT,CASSSPHDRDPEAFF
TRBV7-2,TRBJ2-7,TRBD2,-,TGTGCCAGCAGCTCTAGCGGATGGGACGCCGAGCAGTACTTC,CASSSSGWDAEQYF
TRBV6-1,TRBJ2-4,-,-,TGTGCCAGCAGTCGCGACAGTCTAGCCAAAAACATTCAGTACTTC,CASSRDSLAKNIQYF
TRBV7-9,TRBJ2-1,TRBD2,-,TGTGCCAGCAGCTTAGATTACGGACTAGCTACTGAGCAGTTCTTC,CASSLDYGLATEQFF
TRBV28,TRBJ2-1,TRBD2,-,TGTGCCAGCACCTCCCCCAGCGGGAGGAGGGATGAGCAGTTCTTC,CASTSPSGRRDEQFF
TRBV27,TRBJ2-1,-,-,TGTGCCAGCAGTTTAAGTTTCCCTTTGGCCAATGAGCAGTTCTTC,CASSLSFPLANEQFF
TRBV4-2,TRBJ1-1,-,-,TGTGCCAGCAGCCGGGCGGGACGATACACTGAAGCTTTCTTT,CASSRAGRYTEAFF
TRBV13,TRBJ2-7,-,-,TGTGCCAGCAGCTTAGGGGGGAGGGAGCAGTACTTC,CASSLGGREQYF
TRBV28,TRBJ2-7,TRBD2,-,TGTGCCAGCAGTTTATTCGGGACTAGCGGGAAGTGGGGGCAGTACTTC,CASSLFGTSGKWGQYF
TRBV10-2,TRBJ2-7,-,-,TGCGCCAGCAGTGATTCCACGGTTTCCTACGAGCAGTACTTC,CASSDSTVSYEQYF
TRBV7-9,TRBJ1-2,-,once,TGTGCCAGCAGTACAGCCGATTCCCTCCCTGGCTACACCTTC,CASSTADSLPGYTF
TRBV2,TRBJ1-1,-,-,TGTGCCAGTCGGAGGGGACCCGAGATGGCTTTCTTT,CASRRGPEMAFF
TRBV7-9,TRBJ2-2,TRBD2,-,TGTGCCAGCAGCTACACTAGCGGGAGTGTGACCGGGGAGCTGTTTTTT,CASSYTSGSVTGELFF
TRBV27,TRBJ2-5,TRBD2,-,TGTGCCAGCAGTTTAACTCTAGCGGGAGGGGTGGAGACCCAGTACTTC,CASSLTLAGGVETQYF
TRBV11-3,TRBJ2-7,-,once,TGTGCCAGCAGCTTAAGAGCCTCAACCGAGTACGAGCAGTACTTC,CASSLRASTEYEQYF
TRBV14,TRBJ1-1,-,few,TGTGCCAGCAGCCGCTTCGGGACTCCTGAAGCTTTCTTT,CASSRFGTPEAFF
TRBV5-1,TRBJ2-3,-,-,TGCGCCAGCAGCTTGGATTTCGGAGATACGCAGTATTTT,CASSLDFGDTQYF
TRBV20-1,TRBJ2-5,TRBD2,-,TGCAGTGCGCGGGGGGAGACCCAGTACTTC,CSARGETQYF
TRBV11-3,TRBJ2-7,TRBD1,-,TGTGCCAGCAGCAGACGTCGCGGGACAGGGGGCGAGAACGAGCAGTACTTC,CASSRRRGTGGENEQYF
TRBV5-6,TRBJ2-5,-,-,TGTGCCAGCACACGGCTAGCGAGCTACCAAGAGACCCAGTACTTC,CASTRLASYQETQYF
TRBV5-6,TRBJ2-2,-,-,TGTGCCAGCAGCTTACTACAGGGTATCGGGGAGCTGTTTTTT,CASSLLQGIGELFF
TRBV10-3,TRBJ2-7,-,-,TGTGCCATCAGTGAGCGCCAGGGTTACGAGCAGTACTTC,CAISERQGYEQYF
TRBV2,TRBJ1-4,-,-,TGTGCCAGCAGCCCCAGGGTTGAGAGTGAAAAACTGTTTTTT,CASSPRVESEKLFF
TRBV28,TRBJ1-1,TRBD1,-,TGTGCCAGCAGCCCGAGGGGACAGGGGCGCACTGAAGCTTTCTTT,CASSPRGQGRTEAFF
TRBV2,TRBJ2-5,TRBD1,-,TGTGCCAGCAGAAAGGACAGGGCTCAGGAGACCCAGTACTTC,CASRKDRAQETQYF